The next 17 T cell receptor beta chains were all read from a single sample in a study of T-cell reconstitution after alpha-beta-depleted transplantation in children. The authors prepared the TCRbeta library with unique molecular identifiers. Each CDR3 protein gets one entry after TCRdb re-called the PCR reads with MiXCR. The sample comprises hundreds of thousands of distinct CDR3 sequences, 13% of which are singletons, and around 4.5% rests with the top ten. The specimen was PBMCs, collected from the stem cell graft. These receptors were collected from a human donor who donated a stem cell graft to a child with Fanconi anemia.

V is TRBV4-2 and J is TRBJ1-4; D is possibly TRBD1 (5 bases). CDR3 length: 17 amino acids. V gave up 0 bases and J gave up 0 bases, with 11 bases separating them. Looked up from germline, CDR1 is LGHNA and CDR2 is YNFKEQ. CDR3 protein: CASSQEVGQATNEKLFF. The CDR3 DNA reads as TGTGCCAGCAGCCAAGAAGTGGGGCAGGCAACTAATGAAAAACTGTTTTTT.

This clonotype has just a few counts. The chain uses TRBV7-8 and TRBJ2-5, with 11 bases matching TRBD2. Germline loops: CDR1 SGHVS, CDR2 FQNEAQ. The CDR3 loop spans 17 amino acids. Trimming cost V 5 bases and J 0 bases; bases outside gene matches: 8. The CDR3 bases are TGTGCCAGCAGCCTTCGACTAGCGGGGCTAAACCAAGAGACCCAGTACTTC. The encoded protein is CASSLRLAGLNQETQYF.

The gene calls are TRBV12-3 or TRBV12-4 and TRBJ1-6; D is unclear. The ends were cut back, 3 bases at V and 0 bases at J, with 9 bases in the middle. This CDR3 spans 16 amino acids. In DNA, the CDR3 is TGTGCCAGCAGTTTTCACCGAAGCTCCTATAATTCACCCCTCCACTTT. As protein: CASSFHRSSYNSPLHF.

V gene TRBV6-1 combines with J gene TRBJ2-3; D not certain. V dropped 1 base and J dropped 3 bases, with 11 bases sitting between them. Germline V gene sequence: CDR1 MNHNS, CDR2 SASEGT. The CDR3 contains 15 residues. The CDR3 DNA reads as TGTGCCAGCAGTGAAGTTGATGGGCAGACAGATACGCAGTATTTT. The encoded protein is CASSEVDGQTDTQYF.

V is TRBV2 and J is TRBJ1-4; D gene ambiguous. CDR3 size: 13 residues. Looked up from germline, CDR1 is SNHLY and CDR2 is FYNNEI. Trimming left V 10 bases short and J 7 bases short, with 16 bases between. The DNA for the CDR3 is TGTGCCACCCATAAGCTACACGGTGAAAAACTGTTTTTT. Translated: CATHKLHGEKLFF.

This clonotype was seen many times. This chain connects TRBV10-3 to TRBJ1-2; 12 bases match TRBD1. Per the germline V gene, CDR1 is ENHRY and CDR2 is SYGVKD. This CDR3 has 14 amino acids. The J segment lost 9 bases and the V segment lost 3 bases, leaving 5 bases of the junction unmatched. CDR3 in amino acids: CAISDPGQGASYTF. DNA for the CDR3: TGTGCCATCAGTGACCCGGGACAGGGGGCGAGCTACACCTTC.

V gene TRBV6-2 or TRBV6-3 combines with J gene TRBJ2-1; D remains ambiguous. V gave up 8 bases and J gave up 5 bases, with 10 bases separating them. The CDR3 runs to 12 residues. The germline CDR1 and CDR2 sequences are MNHEY and SVGEGT. CDR3 sequence (DNA): TGTGCCAGCCATAGGGAAAACAATGAGCAGTTCTTC. This encodes CASHRENNEQFF.

This clonotype was found a few times. The chain links TRBV6-5 to TRBJ1-2; tentatively, D is TRBD1 (5 bases). Germline V gene lookup returns CDR1 MNHEY and CDR2 SVGAGI. This CDR3 comprises 15 residues. V lost 8 bases and J lost 2, with 18 bases in between. The CDR3 here is CASGSRDLRNYGYTF. The CDR3, as DNA: TGTGCCAGCGGATCCCGGGACCTAAGAAACTATGGCTACACCTTC.

At least ten counts were recorded for this clonotype. This rearrangement joins TRBV6-2 or TRBV6-3 to TRBJ1-2, with D unresolved. Trimming removed 6 bases at V and 3 bases at J, with 14 bases between. The CDR3 covers 14 residues. Germline V CDR1 and CDR2: MNHEY, SVGEGT. CDR3 residues: CASRRRTLDYGYTF. The CDR3 DNA follows: TGTGCCAGCAGACGACGGACCCTAGACTATGGCTACACCTTC.

The chain carries TRBV27 and TRBJ2-7; D may be TRBD1 (6 bases). Germline lookup yields CDR1 MNHEY and CDR2 SMNVEV (reference sequence). The CDR3 contains 16 residues. Trimming took 6 bases from V and 2 from J, leaving 20 bases between them. CDR3 bases: TGTGCCAGCAGCGCTTCGGCAGGGGCGAGAACCTACGAGCAGTACTTC. Its protein is CASSASAGARTYEQYF.

As for this clonotype: Because the CDR3 is missing its conserved closing phenylalanine or tryptophan, this is likely a read error. This chain joins TRBV20-1 and TRBJ1-1, with 7 bases lining up with TRBD1. The CDR3 has 13 residues. V lost 0 bases to trimming and J lost 3 bases; unmatched junction nucleotides: 1. Germline lookup yields CDR1 DFQATT and CDR2 SNEGSKA (reference sequence). CDR3 residues: CSARETGDTEAFY. CDR3 in DNA: TGCAGTGCTAGAGAAACAGGGGACACTGAAGCTTTCTAT.

This clonotype was seen only a few times. This chain connects TRBV20-1 to TRBJ2-5; tentatively, D is TRBD1 (6 bases). Germline V gene data show CDR1 as DFQATT and CDR2 as SNEGSKA (reference sequence). V lost 5 bases and J lost 6, with 16 bases in between. This CDR3 region has 13 residues. CDR3 sequence (DNA): TGCAGTGCTGAAGCGAGACAGGTTAAGACCCAGTACTTC. It codes for CSAEARQVKTQYF.

This chain links TRBV12-3 or TRBV12-4 with TRBJ1-2; the D is unclear. This CDR3 is 14 amino acids long. Trimming shortened V by 8 bases and J by 0 bases, and 13 bases separated the two germline ends. Here the CDR3 DNA reads TGTGCCAGCGGCAGACGCACAGCTAACTATGGCTACACCTTC. It specifies CASGRRTANYGYTF.

This clonotype was counted between two and nine times. The CDR3: CAIMIQGGREQFF. The CDR3 DNA sequence: TGTGCCATCATGATCCAGGGTGGGCGTGAGCAGTTCTTC. The rearrangement uses TRBV10-3 and TRBJ2-1, with a possible D match to TRBD1 (5 bases). Germline CDR1 ENHRY, CDR2 SYGVKD. Trimming removed 7 bases from V and 9 bases from J, with 16 bases in between. The CDR3 totals 13 residues.

This chain uses TRBV7-6 with TRBJ2-2, with 16 bases aligning to TRBD2. This CDR3 region has 19 residues. Looked up from germline, CDR1 is SGHVS and CDR2 is FNYEAQ. V was clipped by 4 bases and J by 3 bases; unmatched bases: 8. DNA for the CDR3: TGTGCCAGCAGCTCAGAGGGACTAGCGGGGGGGCCGTACACCGGGGAGCTGTTTTTT. Protein product: CASSSEGLAGGPYTGELFF.

In this sample, this clonotype turned up a few times. The chain combines TRBV11-2 with TRBJ2-2; weak D call: TRBD1 (5 bases). V dropped 5 bases and J dropped 4 bases, with 14 bases sitting between them. This CDR3 region has 15 residues. The germline CDR1 and CDR2 sequences are SGHAT and FQNNGV. CDR3 coding DNA: TGTGCCAGCAGCGTCTTTAGGGGCACCACCGGGGAGCTGTTTTTT. Encoded protein: CASSVFRGTTGELFF.

This clonotype appeared many times. CDR3 coding DNA: TGCAGCGTTGATTCAGGGAACTATGGCTACACCTTC. Amino acid sequence: CSVDSGNYGYTF. The chain combines TRBV29-1 with TRBJ1-2; D perhaps matches TRBD1 (5 bases). The CDR3 is made up of 12 amino acids. The V end lost 3 bases, the J end lost 2 bases, and 7 bases lay between the germline ends. Germline-derived CDR1 and CDR2 are SQVTM and ANQGSEA.